Following are 9 T cell receptor beta chains from one sample sequenced in a study of tumor and adjacent non-tumor tissue in lung cancer. No cell sorting was done before RNA was extracted from the tissue. Three rounds of nested PCR, following a modified ARM-PCR protocol, produced the TCRbeta library. TCRdb re-called the multiplex PCR reads through MiXCR, storing one row per CDR3 protein. The table includes some 99,000 distinct CDR3 sequences, 75% detected once. Source material: lung tumor tissue. The source is a woman between 55 and 75 years old with non-small cell lung cancer.

As regards this clonotype: A much larger clone differs by one base, so this may be a read error. This rearrangement joins TRBV13 to TRBJ1-1; D is possibly TRBD1 (5 bases). The CDR3 has 14 residues. Germline V gene sequence: CDR1 PRHDT, CDR2 FYEKMQ (reference sequence). Here the CDR3 reads CASSYGTSATGAFF. CDR3 coding DNA: TGTGCCAGCAGCTACGGGACCTCGGCCACTGGAGCTTTCTTT. Variable domain in full (rest from reference TRBV13 and TRBJ1-1): AAGVIQSPRHLIKEKRETATLKCYPIPRHDTVYWYQQGPGQDPQFLISFYEKMQSDKGSIPDRFSAQQFSDYHSELNMSSLELGDSALYFCASSYGTSATGAFFGQGTRLTVV.

About this clonotype: A read error may produce the germline difference seen at one junction end. This chain links TRBV4-3 with TRBJ2-5, with TRBD1 matching 8 bases. The CDR3 is made up of 16 amino acids. Germline CDR1 and CDR2: LGHNA and YSLEER. DNA for the CDR3: TGCGCCTGCAGCCAATATTTCCAGGGGGCCGCAGAGACCCAGTATTTC. As protein: CACSQYFQGAAETQYF.

Turning to this clonotype: The missing conserved phenylalanine or tryptophan at the end of this CDR3 makes a read error likely. Because the CDR3's place on the DNA is in doubt, the DNA is left out and the CDR3 is given as listed by TCRdb. CDR3 in amino acids: CASSSGQGKDTGEPFL. The rearrangement joins TRBV5-4 to TRBJ2-2; TRBD1, the table's D call, lacks a check against the DNA. CDR1 SGHNT and CDR2 YYREEE come from the germline V gene (reference sequence). The CDR3 spans 16 amino acids, including both terminal residues.

With regard to this clonotype: A much larger clone lies a single base off, so this may be a read error. The chain combines TRBV6-6 with TRBJ2-5, with D possibly matching TRBD1 (6 bases). The CDR3 contains 13 residues. With 7 bases removed from V and 1 base from J, the gap between germline ends came to 10 bases. Germline V gene lookup returns CDR1 MNHNY and CDR2 SVGAGI (reference sequence). CDR3 protein: CASNRQAQETQYF. The DNA for the CDR3 is TGTGCCAGCAACCGACAGGCCCAAGAGACCCAGTACTTC.

With respect to this clonotype: An end of the junction does not agree with germline; a read error may underlie this. The chain recombines TRBV5-4 with TRBJ1-2; the D gene is possibly TRBD1 (5 bases). Germline assignment: CDR1 SGHNT and CDR2 YYREEE (reference sequence). The CDR3 has 14 amino acids. In DNA form, the CDR3 reads TGTACCAGCAGCTCCCTGTGGGGCAGGCATGGCTACACCTTC. Translated, it gives CTSSSLWGRHGYTF. Complete variable domain (other parts from reference TRBV5-4 and TRBJ1-2): ETGVTQSPTHLIKTRGQQVTLRCSSQSGHNTVSWYQQALGQGPQFIFQYYREEENGRGNFPPRFSGLQFPNYSSELNVNALELDDSALYLCTSSSLWGRHGYTFGSGTRLTVV.

By share, this clonotype ranks as medium-sized (0.01 to 0.1%). V and J are TRBV11-3 and TRBJ2-1; D ambiguous. This CDR3 is built from 18 residues. Germline V lookup: CDR1 SGHNT, CDR2 YENEEA. Trimming removed 6 bases from V and 0 bases from J, with 21 bases in between. The CDR3 reads CASSYTDGEIGSYNEQFF. In DNA form, the CDR3 reads TGTGCCAGCAGTTATACGGACGGAGAGATTGGCTCCTACAATGAGCAGTTCTTC. The full variable domain, with the rest looked up from reference TRBV11-3 and TRBJ2-1, is EAGVVQSPRYKIIEKKQPVAFWCNPISGHNTLYWYLQNLGQGPELLIRYENEEAVDDSQLPKDRFSAERLKGVDSTLKIQPAELGDSAVYLCASSYTDGEIGSYNEQFFGPGTRLTVL.

V gene TRBV11-2 combines with J gene TRBJ1-6; no clear D gene. With 9 bases removed from V and 6 bases from J, the gap between germline ends came to 15 bases. Looked up from germline, CDR1 is SGHAT and CDR2 is FQNNGV. This CDR3 comprises 14 residues. CDR3 bases: TGTGCCAGTAGTTTAGAAGTAAGTAATTCACCCCTCCACTTT. Translation: CASSLEVSNSPLHF. The whole variable domain, filled in from reference TRBV11-2 and TRBJ1-6, reads EAGVAQSPRYKIIEKRQSVAFWCNPISGHATLYWYQQILGQGPKLLIQFQNNGVVDDSQLPKDRFSAERLKGVDSTLKIQPAKLEDSAVYLCASSLEVSNSPLHFGNGTRLTVT.

The chain links TRBV11-2 to TRBJ2-3; D call uncertain. The CDR3 covers 15 residues. Trimming took off 9 bases at V and 2 bases at J, with 18 bases between the two ends. Germline V lookup: CDR1 SGHAT, CDR2 FQNNGV. CDR3 sequence: CARSAIVTATDTQYF. The DNA of the CDR3 is TGTGCCAGAAGCGCCATCGTGACGGCCACAGATACGCAGTATTTT.

There are a few counts of this clonotype. A read error is possible here, since a much larger clone lies one base away. The V call is TRBV29-1, the J call TRBJ2-3, with 12 nucleotides matching TRBD2. CDR1 is SQVTM, CDR2 ANQGSEA, per germline. The CDR3 consists of 14 residues. The CDR3 region has the DNA TGCAGCGTCGGACTAGCGGGGCACACATATACGCAGTATTTT. Translating it yields CSVGLAGHTYTQYF.